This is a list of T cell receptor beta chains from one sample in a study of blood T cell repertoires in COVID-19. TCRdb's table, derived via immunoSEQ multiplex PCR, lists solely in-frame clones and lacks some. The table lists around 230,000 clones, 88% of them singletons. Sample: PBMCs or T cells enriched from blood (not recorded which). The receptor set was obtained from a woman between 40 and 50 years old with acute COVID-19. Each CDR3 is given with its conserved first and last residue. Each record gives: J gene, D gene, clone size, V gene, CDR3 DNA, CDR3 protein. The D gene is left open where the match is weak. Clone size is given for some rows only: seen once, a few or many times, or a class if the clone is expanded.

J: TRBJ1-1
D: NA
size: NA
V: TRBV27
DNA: TGTGCCAGCAGTTTATCCTGGGTCCCGAGGTCTGAAGCTTTCTTT
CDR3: CASSLSWVPRSEAFF

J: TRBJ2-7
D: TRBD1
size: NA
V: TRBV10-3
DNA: TGTGCCATCGCTTATGTAGGGACAGGGGCTCAGTACTTC
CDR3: CAIAYVGTGAQYF

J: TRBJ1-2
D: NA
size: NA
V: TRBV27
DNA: TGTGCCAGCAGTTTTGCGGCAGGGCCCTACGTTTTC
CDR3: CASSFAAGPYVF

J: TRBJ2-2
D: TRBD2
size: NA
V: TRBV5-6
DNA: TGTGCCAGCAGCGCGGTCAGATTAGCGGGAGGCCAAAGCGGGGAGCTGTTTTTT
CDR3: CASSAVRLAGGQSGELFF

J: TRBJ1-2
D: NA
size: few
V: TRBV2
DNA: TGTGCCAGCAGTGACTCCTCTTTGGGGAGCTATGGCTACACCTTC
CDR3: CASSDSSLGSYGYTF

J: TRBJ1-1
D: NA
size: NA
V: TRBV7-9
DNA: TGTGCCAGCAGCTCATACACTGAAGCTTTCTTT
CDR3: CASSSYTEAFF

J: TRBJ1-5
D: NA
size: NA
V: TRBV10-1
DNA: TGCGCCAGCAGTCGTAGCAATCAGCCCCAGCATTTT
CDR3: CASSRSNQPQHF

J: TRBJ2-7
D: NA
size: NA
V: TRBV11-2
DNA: TGTGCCAGCAGTTCTTTTCGGGGGAATTACGAGCAGTACTTC
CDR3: CASSSFRGNYEQYF

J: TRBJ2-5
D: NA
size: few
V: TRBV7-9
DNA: TGTGCCAGCAGACACAGGGAGGGGGAGACCCAGTACTTC
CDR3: CASRHREGETQYF

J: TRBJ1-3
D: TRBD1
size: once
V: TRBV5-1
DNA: TGCGCCAGCAGCGGACAGGGCTCTGGAAACACCATATATTTT
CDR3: CASSGQGSGNTIYF

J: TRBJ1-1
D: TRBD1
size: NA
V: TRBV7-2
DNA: TGTGCCAGCAGCTTAGCGCCCAACAGGGGTGCTTTCTTT
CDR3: CASSLAPNRGAFF

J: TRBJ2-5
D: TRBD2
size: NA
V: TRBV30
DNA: TGTGCCTGGGGTACGCCGGGACTAGCGGGGGGGCGAGAGACCCAGTACTTC
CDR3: CAWGTPGLAGGRETQYF

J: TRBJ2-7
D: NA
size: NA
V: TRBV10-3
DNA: TGTGCCATCAGTGAGATGTCAGGGTGGGCGTACGAGCAGTACTTC
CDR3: CAISEMSGWAYEQYF

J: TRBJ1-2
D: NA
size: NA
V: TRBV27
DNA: TGTGCCAGCAGTTCCTTCACGGGCTATGGCTACACCTTC
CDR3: CASSSFTGYGYTF

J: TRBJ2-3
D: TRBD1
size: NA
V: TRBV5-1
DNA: TGCGCCAGCAGCTGGTCTCAGGGACAGGGAAGAGATACGCAGTATTTT
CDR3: CASSWSQGQGRDTQYF